This T cell receptor (beta chain) is from a study of T cell repertoires in cytomegalovirus infection. Study results and limitations: There were HLA-C-restricted CMV-specific TCR beta clonotypes dominating the ex vivo response.

TCRdb re-called the reads with MiXCR, one entry per CDR3 protein. The data hold some 180,000 distinct CDR3 sequences, with 8% to 10% observed a single time. This clonotype was seen ten or more times. Its specificity is not known. The CDR3 has 13 amino acids. V lost 0 bases and J lost 6, with 6 bases in between. Germline CDR1 SGHVS, CDR2 FQNEAQ. The sample comprised PBMCs. V usage is TRBV7-8 and J usage is TRBJ2-1; no reliable D call. The TCR comes from a human donor in good health (CMV status not recorded). Some clones in this sample may be carry-over from other donors' samples. The CDR3 nucleotides are TGTGCCAGCAGCTTAGCTACCATCAATGAGCAGTTCTTC. Protein: CASSLATINEQFF.